Following are 20 T cell receptor beta chains from one sample sequenced in a study of response to subunit inactivated influenza vaccine. TCRdb re-derived calls from the RT-PCR reads in MiXCR, one entry per CDR3 protein. The sample lists roughly 700,000 distinct CDR3 sequences, 11% to 15% occurring once. The specimen was PBMCs from blood, collected 14 to 15 days before vaccination. These receptors were taken from a man aged 50 to 60 who received an inactivated influenza vaccine.

The chain employs TRBV12-3 or TRBV12-4 and TRBJ1-4, with 8 bases lining up with TRBD1. CDR3 length: 14 residues. Germline trimming cut 7 bases from V and 7 bases from J; bases unmatched to any gene: 8. CDR3 loop: CASTQGALSEKLFF. The CDR3 bases are TGTGCCAGCACTCAGGGGGCGTTAAGTGAAAAACTGTTTTTT.

In its sample, this clonotype was seen once. The rearrangement uses TRBV20-1 and TRBJ2-3; weak D call: TRBD2 (6 bases). The CDR3 contains 14 residues. Germline CDR1 DFQATT, CDR2 SNEGSKA (reference sequence). The germline V and J ends were trimmed by 3 bases and 2 bases, with 12 bases remaining between them. CDR3 in amino acids: CSASDRGNTDTQYF. In DNA form, the CDR3 reads TGCAGTGCTAGTGACCGGGGGAACACAGATACGCAGTATTTT.

This clonotype was seen a handful of times. The rearrangement uses TRBV4-2 and TRBJ2-2; 8 nucleotides align to TRBD2. Germline values: CDR1 LGHNA, CDR2 YNFKEQ. The CDR3 covers 16 residues. Trimming cost V 0 bases and J 3 bases; bases outside gene matches: 3. CDR3 protein: CASSQDSGGYTGELFF. The CDR3 DNA is TGTGCCAGCAGCCAAGATTCGGGAGGGTACACCGGGGAGCTGTTTTTT.

The chain employs TRBV11-2 and TRBJ2-2; a weak D match, TRBD2 (6 bases). Trimming left V 4 bases short and J 6 bases short, with 9 bases between. Germline CDR1 SGHAT, CDR2 FQNNGV. CDR3 length equals 13 residues. The CDR3 loop reads CASSYSGSGELFF. The CDR3 region has the DNA TGTGCCAGCAGCTATAGCGGATCCGGGGAGCTGTTTTTT.

This clonotype came up a few times. CDR3 region: CATSRGGTSYEQYF. As DNA, the CDR3 is TGTGCCACCAGCAGGGGAGGGACCTCCTACGAGCAGTACTTC. The chain employs TRBV15 and TRBJ2-7; TRBD2 aligns across 7 bases. Trimming at V came to 3 bases and at J to 0 bases, leaving 2 bases not matched to a gene. Germline V gene data show CDR1 as LNHNV and CDR2 as YYDKDF (reference sequence). The length of the CDR3 is 14 residues.

This clonotype showed up many times. V usage is TRBV4-2 and J usage is TRBJ2-2; D unresolved. CDR1 is LGHNA and CDR2 is YNFKEQ in the germline V gene. The CDR3 is made up of 17 amino acids. The V end lost 1 base, the J end lost 3 bases, and 15 bases lay between the germline ends. The CDR3 loop is CASSQGFSPTDTGELFF. CDR3 in DNA: TGTGCCAGCAGCCAAGGATTTTCGCCTACGGACACCGGGGAGCTGTTTTTT.

This clonotype was detected only a few times. The chain uses TRBV20-1 and TRBJ2-5; D unresolved. The CDR3 runs 12 residues. Germline lookup yields CDR1 DFQATT and CDR2 SNEGSKA (reference sequence). Trimming pared 5 bases from V and 7 bases from J, leaving 14 bases between. The CDR3 sequence is CSAERMVRTQYF. The CDR3, as DNA: TGCAGTGCTGAGAGGATGGTTCGGACCCAGTACTTC.

This clonotype was picked up a small number of times. The chain is built from TRBV4-3 and TRBJ1-5; D possibly corresponds to TRBD1 (6 bases). There are 17 residues in the CDR3. Per the germline V gene, CDR1 is LGHNA and CDR2 is YSLEER. Trimming took 2 bases from V and 8 from J, leaving 22 bases between them. The CDR3 DNA sequence: TGCGCCAGCAGCCAACTGTGGGCCGGGACATACTCTGAGCCCCAGCATTTT. Translating it yields CASSQLWAGTYSEPQHF.

This clonotype was detected a few times. The chain carries TRBV7-2 and TRBJ2-7, with 11 bases identical to TRBD1. In germline, CDR1 is SGHTA, CDR2 FQGNSA. V trimming: 5 bases; J trimming: 5 bases; junction bases outside the gene matches: 5. This CDR3 spans 14 amino acids. The CDR3 spells CASSPRTGGDEQYF. DNA of the CDR3: TGTGCCAGCAGCCCTAGGACAGGGGGCGACGAGCAGTACTTC.

This clonotype was recorded many times. This chain connects TRBV29-1 to TRBJ2-3; D is ambiguous. Trimming took 2 bases from V and 0 from J, leaving 12 bases between them. Looked up from germline, CDR1 is SQVTM and CDR2 is ANQGSEA. This CDR3 spans 15 amino acids. CDR3 nucleotides: TGCAGCGTTGAATCAACTCCTGAAAGCACAGATACGCAGTATTTT. Protein product: CSVESTPESTDTQYF.

V is TRBV11-2 and J is TRBJ1-2; 8 positions agree with TRBD1. The ends lost 4 bases at V and 8 bases at J; junction bases unmatched: 6. Germline values: CDR1 SGHAT, CDR2 FQNNGV. The length of the CDR3 is 13 residues. The DNA for the CDR3 is TGTGCCAGCAGCTCGGACAGGGTAAACGGCTACACCTTC. It translates to CASSSDRVNGYTF.

This chain links TRBV5-1 with TRBJ2-7, with 7 bases identical to TRBD1. The V and J ends lost 4 bases and 0 bases, in that order; junction bases with no gene match: 7. The length of the CDR3 is 15 residues. Per germline, CDR1 SGHRS and CDR2 YFSETQ. CDR3 amino acids: CASSLGQEISYEQYF. CDR3 DNA sequence: TGCGCCAGCAGCCTAGGACAGGAGATCTCCTACGAGCAGTACTTC.

Here the CDR3 DNA reads TGTGCCAGCAGTTTAGCCACCGCAGATGAAGCTTTCTTT. Translation gives CASSLATADEAFF. This chain connects TRBV12-3 or TRBV12-4 to TRBJ1-1, with D unclear. The CDR3 runs 13 residues. Trimming cost V 0 bases and J 7 bases, with 9 bases left between them.

This clonotype was recorded a few times. The chain joins TRBV29-1 to TRBJ2-1; D is unclear. This CDR3 has 12 residues. Trimming left V 3 bases short and J 5 bases short, with 8 bases between. Germline CDR1 SQVTM, CDR2 ANQGSEA. CDR3 in amino acids: CSVEPRNNEQFF. CDR3 coding DNA: TGCAGCGTTGAGCCTAGGAACAATGAGCAGTTCTTC.

V gene TRBV12-3 or TRBV12-4 combines with J gene TRBJ2-4; the match to TRBD1 covers 8 bases. This CDR3 comprises 14 residues. V dropped 5 bases and J dropped 2; count of bases not matched to a gene: 2. The CDR3 coding sequence is TGTGCCAGCAGTGGACAGGGAACCAAAAACATTCAGTACTTC. The encoded protein is CASSGQGTKNIQYF.

This clonotype was counted only a few times. The chain carries TRBV18 and TRBJ2-3; no clear D. V dropped 0 bases and J dropped 2 bases, with 12 bases sitting between them. Germline CDR1 reads KGHSH; CDR2 reads LQKENI. There are 16 residues in the CDR3. The chain's CDR3 is CASSPPPFSDTDTQYF. DNA of the CDR3: TGTGCCAGCTCACCACCGCCTTTCTCGGACACAGATACGCAGTATTTT.

The chain links TRBV12-3 or TRBV12-4 to TRBJ2-6, with D maybe TRBD1 (6 bases). The length of the CDR3 is 16 residues. V dropped 1 base and J dropped 1 base, with 8 bases sitting between them. The CDR3 region is CASSLVRGSGANVLTF. CDR3 nucleotide sequence: TGTGCCAGCAGTTTAGTCAGGGGTTCTGGGGCCAACGTCCTGACTTTC.

This clonotype was counted only a few times. The chain uses TRBV11-1 and TRBJ2-2; 8 bases fit TRBD1. Trimming cost V 5 bases and J 1 base; bases outside gene matches: 15. This CDR3 is 19 amino acids long. Germline CDR1 reads SGHAT; CDR2 reads FQDESV (reference sequence). CDR3 protein: CASSPTRFEGTGNTGELFF. Here the CDR3 DNA reads TGTGCCAGCAGCCCCACGCGATTCGAGGGGACAGGGAACACCGGGGAGCTGTTTTTT.

The chain recombines TRBV6-2 or TRBV6-3 with TRBJ2-2; D not certain. The CDR3 extends over 12 amino acids. From germline, CDR1 is MNHEY and CDR2 SVGEGT. Trimming left V 6 bases short and J 5 bases short, with 7 bases between. Here the CDR3 reads CASRRLTGELFF. CDR3 DNA sequence: TGTGCCAGCAGACGGTTAACCGGGGAGCTGTTTTTT.

The genes are TRBV6-2 or TRBV6-3 and TRBJ2-7, with 10 bases fitting TRBD2. This CDR3 has 15 amino acids. Germline V gene sequence: CDR1 MNHEY, CDR2 SVGEGT. The ends lost 5 bases at V and 6 bases at J; junction bases unmatched: 10. CDR3 protein: CASSPSGRPKSEQYF. CDR3 nucleotides: TGTGCCAGCAGTCCTAGCGGGAGACCCAAAAGCGAGCAGTACTTC.